The text below deals with one T cell receptor beta chain. The antigen this receptor binds is unknown. No quality values exist for individual bases; no much larger clone is one base distant. The same CDR3 is also encoded by other DNA sequences in this sample. The CDR3, from cysteine to phenylalanine, totals 13 residues. Only the CDR3 DNA stays, 39 bases, in frame from base 1. Per the germline V gene (reference sequence), LNHDA is the CDR1 and SQIVND is the CDR2. V is reduced by 4 bases and J by 15 bases, leaving a spacing of 20 bases between them. The data derive from a study of control samples from healthy donors and cancer patients (dated by TCRdb to the early 2020s). Libraries were constructed by the immunoSEQ multiplex PCR assay. TCRdb re-hosts the immuneACCESS table, in-frame sequences only. Its copies lack some clones; in the studies checked, an unresolved V gene accounts for under half of them, and the cause for the rest is not known. This sample gives tens of thousands of clones in total; around 94% of them show up just once. The ten most abundant clones make up about 24% of the sample.

The specimen was blood. Rearrangement joined TRBV19 to TRBJ2-3; confidence is insufficient to name the D gene. The clonotype was recovered from a man in his sixties in good health. The base sequence is TGTGCCAGTAGTAGTGAGGCTTACGGGTTACCCTATTTT. It translates to CASSSEAYGLPYF.